These 21 T cell receptor beta chains were all obtained from the same sample, sequenced in a study of cytomegalovirus exposure and HLA in healthy donors. The PCR was carried out with 60 Vbeta primers and 13 Jbeta primers. Repertoires were generated with immunoSEQ multiplex PCR, while TCRdb's copy carries only in-frame clones and drops some. The profile shows 35,000 to 40,000 clones, 70% to 80% of them singletons. Input material: PBMCs. The receptors were gathered from a woman younger than 45 in good health and CMV-seropositive.

V gene TRBV5-1 combines with J gene TRBJ1-5; D uncertain. The V gene's germline CDR1 is SGHRS and CDR2 YFSETQ. Trimming took 0 bases from V and 4 from J, leaving 5 bases between them. The CDR3 runs to 13 residues. The CDR3 spells CASSLGANQPQHF. The CDR3 region has the DNA TGCGCCAGCAGCTTGGGAGCTAATCAGCCCCAGCATTTT.

This chain uses TRBV5-1 with TRBJ2-3, with a tentative D call TRBD2 (5 bases). Germline-derived CDR1 and CDR2 are SGHRS and YFSETQ. CDR3 length equals 16 residues. V was clipped by 4 bases and J by 0 bases, with 15 bases between them. CDR3 sequence: CASSTGLSPSTDTQYF. The CDR3 DNA is TGCGCCAGCAGCACCGGACTCTCCCCTAGCACAGATACGCAGTATTTT.

The rearrangement links TRBV5-1 to TRBJ2-5; D might be TRBD1 (7 bases). The CDR3 is 14 amino acids. V lost 4 bases and J lost 5, with 15 bases in between. The V gene's germline CDR1 is SGHRS and CDR2 YFSETQ. This CDR3 is CASSPRAGGETQYF. CDR3 in DNA: TGCGCCAGCAGCCCTAGGGCAGGGGGGGAGACCCAGTACTTC.

The table lists this clone with a count of one. The chain has TRBV27 and TRBJ2-2, with 8 bases fitting TRBD2. CDR3 length equals 15 residues. CDR1 and CDR2 (germline): MNHEY, SMNVEV (reference sequence). With V trimmed by 5 bases and J by 5 bases, 7 bases remained unmatched. The CDR3 reads CASSPLSGETGELFF. In DNA form, the CDR3 reads TGTGCCAGCAGTCCCCTTAGCGGGGAGACCGGGGAGCTGTTTTTT.

This sequence joins TRBV18 and TRBJ1-1; tentatively, D is TRBD1 (5 bases). With 10 bases removed from V and 5 bases from J, the gap between germline ends came to 17 bases. This CDR3 has 13 residues. CDR1 is KGHSH, CDR2 LQKENI, per germline. CDR3 residues: CATCLGRGTEAFF. CDR3 in DNA: TGTGCCACCTGCCTTGGACGGGGGACTGAAGCTTTCTTT. The complete variable domain, with remaining parts taken from reference TRBV18 and TRBJ1-1, reads NAGVMQNPRHLVRRRGQEARLRCSPMKGHSHVYWYRQLPEEGLKFMVYLQKENIIDESGMPKERFSAEFPKEGPSILRIQQVVRGDSAAYFCATCLGRGTEAFFGQGTRLTVV.

The chain carries TRBV19 and TRBJ1-3; 10 bases agree with TRBD1. V was clipped by 8 bases and J by 4 bases; unmatched bases: 8. Germline CDR1 reads LNHDA; CDR2 reads SQIVND (reference sequence). This CDR3 has 15 amino acids. CDR3 protein: CASSIRTGGGNTIYF. CDR3 DNA sequence: TGTGCCAGTTCCATACGGACAGGGGGAGGAAACACCATATATTTT.

V usage is TRBV6-5 and J usage is TRBJ2-2, with 7 bases matching TRBD2. The CDR3 has 15 residues. The V gene's germline CDR1 is MNHEY and CDR2 SVGAGI. Germline trimming cut 0 bases from V and 6 bases from J; bases unmatched to any gene: 4. The CDR3 DNA reads as TGTGCCAGCAGTTACTCAGGGACTAACCCCGGGGAGCTGTTTTTT. This codes for CASSYSGTNPGELFF.

This clone was recorded only once. This chain joins TRBV5-8 and TRBJ1-2; 9 nucleotides agree with TRBD1. The CDR3 length is 13 residues. Germline loops: CDR1 SGHTS, CDR2 YDEGEE. J was trimmed by 4 bases and V by 5 bases; bases with no gene match: 3. CDR3 bases: TGTGCCAGCAGTTCACAGGGGGCCTATGGCTACACCTTC. It codes for CASSSQGAYGYTF.

The chain employs TRBV4-1 and TRBJ2-3; D might be TRBD1 (5 bases). Trimming took 4 bases from V and 2 from J, leaving 22 bases between them. In germline, CDR1 is MGHRA, CDR2 YSYEKL. The CDR3 is made up of 18 amino acids. In DNA, the CDR3 is TGCGCCAGCAGCCTCGCCAAGGGGCACGGCGGAAACACAGATACGCAGTATTTT. This sequence encodes CASSLAKGHGGNTDTQYF.

The J gene is TRBJ1-2, the V gene TRBV10-3; tentative D call: TRBD1 (6 bases). This CDR3 is built from 15 residues. V was trimmed by 6 bases and J by 4 bases, leaving 18 bases between them. Germline CDR1 is ENHRY and CDR2 is SYGVKD. The CDR3 sequence: CAISPGEGQRYGYTF. The CDR3 coding sequence is TGTGCCATCAGCCCCGGGGAAGGACAGCGCTATGGCTACACCTTC.

This clone was recorded only once. The chain uses TRBV27 and TRBJ1-1, with D possibly matching TRBD1 (5 bases). V was trimmed by 1 base and J by 0 bases, leaving 9 bases between them. The CDR3 is made up of 15 amino acids. Germline-derived CDR1 and CDR2 are MNHEY and SMNVEV (reference sequence). The CDR3 sequence: CASSLLGRVNTEAFF. The CDR3 nucleotides read TGTGCCAGCAGTTTATTAGGCAGGGTGAACACTGAAGCTTTCTTT.

The J gene is TRBJ1-3, the V gene TRBV11-2; D is possibly TRBD1 (6 bases). Between the trimmed V and J ends, which lost 3 bases and 5 bases, there was a span of 11 bases. Germline lookup yields CDR1 SGHAT and CDR2 FQNNGV. The CDR3 consists of 14 residues. The chain's CDR3 is CASSFAGQRNTIYF. The CDR3 DNA follows: TGTGCCAGCAGCTTTGCCGGACAGAGAAACACCATATATTTT.

This clone was seen a handful of times. The gene calls are TRBV4-1 and TRBJ2-1, with 10 bases identical to TRBD2. This CDR3 has 14 residues. The V gene end was trimmed by 1 base and the J gene end by 8 bases; junction bases not matched to a gene: 2. Germline V gene sequence: CDR1 MGHRA, CDR2 YSYEKL. In DNA form, the CDR3 reads TGCGCCAGCAGCCAAGCGACTAGCGGGCATGAGCAGTTCTTC. Amino acids: CASSQATSGHEQFF.

The count of this clone is one. The rearrangement joins TRBV19 to TRBJ1-1; 10 bases match TRBD1. V trimming: 4 bases; J trimming: 3 bases; junction bases outside the gene matches: 2. The CDR3 sequence is 14 residues long. CDR1 and CDR2 (germline): LNHDA, SQIVND (reference sequence). The DNA for the CDR3 is TGTGCCAGTAGTACGGGACAGGGGTACACTGAAGCTTTCTTT. Its translation is CASSTGQGYTEAFF.

The chain joins TRBV25-1 to TRBJ2-2, with 8 bases matching TRBD2. The CDR3 consists of 15 residues. Germline trimming cut 6 bases from V and 4 bases from J; bases unmatched to any gene: 7. CDR1 is MGHDK and CDR2 is SYGVNS in the germline V gene. The CDR3 DNA reads as TGTGCCAGCAGCGAGCGGGAGAGGGTCACCGGGGAGCTGTTTTTT. Translated, it gives CASSERERVTGELFF. The variable domain in full, with the rest retrieved from reference TRBV25-1 and TRBJ2-2, is EADIYQTPRYLVIGTGKKITLECSQTMGHDKMYWYQQDPGMELHLIHYSYGVNSTEKGDLSSESTVSRIRTEHFPLTLESARPSHTSQYLCASSERERVTGELFFGEGSRLTVL.

The V and J genes are TRBV27 and TRBJ2-3; D call uncertain. Looked up from germline, CDR1 is MNHEY and CDR2 is SMNVEV (reference sequence). Trimming pared 5 bases from V and 3 bases from J, leaving 12 bases between. The CDR3 spans 14 residues. The CDR3 DNA sequence: TGTGCCAGCAGTCCCGGAGCTGGGACAGATACGCAGTATTTT. This encodes CASSPGAGTDTQYF.

Concerning this clone itself: At one boundary the junction diverges from the germline segment, which might be a read error. V is TRBV10-2 and J is TRBJ1-2, with 7 bases lining up with TRBD1. The CDR3 has 13 residues. Germline V CDR1 and CDR2: WSHSY, SAAADI. This CDR3 is CASSESTLCKGAF. CDR3 DNA: TGCGCCAGCAGTGAGTCGACACTCTGCAAGGGGGCATTC.

The chain carries TRBV6-4 and TRBJ2-3; TRBD2 is a possible D gene (6 bases). The CDR3 is 15 amino acids. Germline V gene sequence: CDR1 MRHNA, CDR2 SNTAGT. With 3 bases removed from V and 4 bases from J, the gap between germline ends came to 14 bases. The CDR3 DNA follows: TGTGCCAGCAGTGAGGGGCCGGGAGAGGCAGATACGCAGTATTTT. Amino acids: CASSEGPGEADTQYF.

The genes are TRBV7-2 and TRBJ1-2; D possibly corresponds to TRBD1 (6 bases). The CDR3 contains 16 residues. The V and J ends lost 1 base and 10 bases respectively, with 22 bases between them. From germline, CDR1 is SGHTA and CDR2 FQGNSA. CDR3 in DNA: TGTGCCAGCAGCTTAGAATACGGGGCCGGGCCAGGGGACTACACCTTC. This sequence encodes CASSLEYGAGPGDYTF.

J is TRBJ2-7 and V is TRBV5-3, with 12 bases aligning to TRBD2. TRBV5-3 falls under the ORF class, with uncertain function. The CDR3 extends over 17 amino acids. V was pared by 2 bases and J by 6 bases, with 12 bases of the junction left unmatched. DNA of the CDR3: TGTGCCAGAAGCTTTGGGGGCGCTAGCGGGAGGGCCTGCGAGCAGTACTTC. Its translation is CARSFGGASGRACEQYF.

The chain is built from TRBV5-8 and TRBJ1-5; D gene ambiguous. The V gene's germline CDR1 is SGHTS and CDR2 YDEGEE. V lost 4 bases to trimming and J lost 9 bases, with 14 bases between them. CDR3 size: 13 residues. For the CDR3, the DNA is TGTGCCAGCAGCCTGGACGGGGAAAGGCCCCAGCATTTT. Its protein is CASSLDGERPQHF.